The next 21 T cell receptor beta chains were all read from a single sample in a study of cytomegalovirus exposure and HLA in healthy donors. TCRdb keeps only in-frame clones here, not all; method: immunoSEQ multiplex PCR. The sample holds 150,000 to 200,000 clones, 85% seen once. The sequenced material came from PBMCs. Source of these receptors: a man aged 25 to 40 in good health and CMV-seropositive.

This clone has only a few counts. The V call is TRBV19, the J call TRBJ2-1; TRBD2 matches at 13 bases. CDR3 length equals 17 residues. Per germline, CDR1 LNHDA and CDR2 SQIVND (reference sequence). V was clipped by 2 bases and J by 6 bases; unmatched bases: 7. The CDR3 loop is CASSILTSGGVANEQFF. The CDR3, as DNA: TGTGCCAGTAGTATACTAACTAGCGGGGGGGTTGCCAATGAGCAGTTCTTC.

This chain uses TRBV29-1 with TRBJ2-1; TRBD2 matches 8 bases. Germline V gives CDR1 SQVTM, CDR2 ANQGSEA. CDR3 length equals 13 residues. Trimming removed 1 base from V and 8 bases from J; junction bases left unmatched: 4. CDR3 nucleotide sequence: TGCAGCGTTGAAGCGGGGGGGCGGGATGAGCAGTTCTTC. Amino acid sequence: CSVEAGGRDEQFF.

The rearrangement joins TRBV30 to TRBJ2-7; D perhaps matches TRBD2 (6 bases). There are 12 residues in the CDR3. Germline V lookup: CDR1 GTSNPN, CDR2 SVGIG (reference sequence). V lost 3 bases to trimming and J lost 5 bases, with 11 bases between them. The CDR3 protein is CAWSVEGDEQYF. The CDR3 nucleotides read TGTGCCTGGAGCGTGGAGGGCGACGAGCAGTACTTC.

The chain carries TRBV10-1 and TRBJ2-5, with 7 bases matching TRBD2. The V gene's germline CDR1 is WNHNN and CDR2 SYGVQD (reference sequence). The CDR3 sequence is 14 residues long. V shed 8 bases, J shed 2 bases, and the junction held 8 bases outside the gene matches. The CDR3: CASSLGGDQETQYF. The CDR3 nucleotides are TGCGCCAGCTCCCTTGGGGGGGATCAAGAGACCCAGTACTTC.

The gene calls are TRBV29-1 and TRBJ2-1, with TRBD2 matching 10 bases. The CDR3 totals 14 residues. Germline V gene lookup returns CDR1 SQVTM and CDR2 ANQGSEA. J was trimmed by 5 bases and V by 2 bases; bases with no gene match: 3. CDR3 amino acids: CSVELAGVHNEQFF. The CDR3 DNA sequence: TGCAGCGTTGAACTAGCGGGGGTCCACAATGAGCAGTTCTTC.

This chain uses TRBV13 with TRBJ1-3, with D possibly TRBD1 on 5 matching bases. Trimming removed 5 bases at V and 4 bases at J, with 15 bases between. From germline, CDR1 is PRHDT and CDR2 FYEKMQ (reference sequence). The CDR3 covers 15 residues. CDR3 DNA sequence: TGTGCCAGCAGCCCCTCGGGGGGGGAAGGAAACACCATATATTTT. This sequence encodes CASSPSGGEGNTIYF.

The gene calls are TRBV5-1 and TRBJ1-1, with D maybe TRBD1 (5 bases). Germline CDR1 reads SGHRS; CDR2 reads YFSETQ. Trimming shortened V by 1 base and J by 1 base, and 8 bases separated the two germline ends. The CDR3 spans 14 residues. CDR3 DNA: TGCGCCAGCAGCTTGCACGGGGGGAACACTGAAGCTTTCTTT. As protein: CASSLHGGNTEAFF.

This clone was recorded a few times. The chain combines TRBV7-8 with TRBJ1-2, with D unclear. This CDR3 contains 17 residues. The V gene lost 6 bases and the J gene lost 2 bases, with 22 bases spanning the gap. Germline V CDR1 and CDR2: SGHVS, FQNEAQ. DNA for the CDR3: TGTGCCAGCAGACAAAGCGGAATCCAGATCCGCAACTATGGCTACACCTTC. Translating gives CASRQSGIQIRNYGYTF.

The V call is TRBV6-5, the J call TRBJ1-3, with unresolved D. The CDR3 sequence is 15 residues long. Trimming left V 0 bases short and J 0 bases short, with 6 bases between. Germline V lookup: CDR1 MNHEY, CDR2 SVGAGI. The DNA of the CDR3 is TGTGCCAGCAGTTACTCATCGTACTCTGGAAACACCATATATTTT. Translated: CASSYSSYSGNTIYF.

This chain uses TRBV7-6 with TRBJ1-6; D gene unclear. Germline V lookup: CDR1 SGHVS, CDR2 FNYEAQ. This CDR3 comprises 19 residues. V was shortened by 5 bases and J by 8 bases, with 28 bases between the two germline ends. The CDR3 DNA reads TGTGCCAGCAGCCGAAACCCAGAGCGGAATTTAACCCCGCATTCACCCCTCCACTTT. It codes for CASSRNPERNLTPHSPLHF.

This clone was counted at least ten times. This chain joins TRBV6-5 and TRBJ2-7, with 9 bases that match TRBD1. Per the germline V gene, CDR1 is MNHEY and CDR2 is SVGAGI. The CDR3 is 13 amino acids. J lost 2 bases, V lost 6 bases, and 2 bases had no gene match. CDR3 DNA: TGTGCCAGCAGGGACAGGGGACCCTACGAGCAGTACTTC. Translation gives CASRDRGPYEQYF.

The chain has TRBV7-2 and TRBJ2-6; 11 nucleotides align to TRBD1. Trimming cost V 6 bases and J 0 bases; bases outside gene matches: 4. The germline CDR1 and CDR2 sequences are SGHTA and FQGNSA. The CDR3 contains 17 residues. As DNA, the CDR3 is TGTGCCAGCAGTAGAGGGACAGGGGGCTCTGGGGCCAACGTCCTGACTTTC. Translated: CASSRGTGGSGANVLTF.

The CDR3 loop is CASSLGLAGGETQYF. The CDR3 DNA reads as TGTGCCAGCAGCTTAGGGCTAGCGGGGGGAGAGACCCAGTACTTC. This chain uses TRBV7-2 with TRBJ2-5; 11 positions match TRBD2. Unmatched junction bases numbered 2, after V lost 1 base and J lost 4 bases. This CDR3 contains 15 residues. Germline V gives CDR1 SGHTA, CDR2 FQGNSA.

The genes are TRBV5-1 and TRBJ2-1; TRBD1 might be the D (6 bases). Trimming stripped 0 bases from V and 5 bases from J, with 12 bases between. Germline values: CDR1 SGHRS, CDR2 YFSETQ. The CDR3 contains 15 residues. CDR3 sequence: CASSLEYPGDNEQFF. The DNA for the CDR3 is TGCGCCAGCAGCTTGGAATATCCAGGGGACAATGAGCAGTTCTTC.

The gene calls are TRBV7-2 and TRBJ1-1; the D gene is possibly TRBD1 (6 bases). Germline CDR1 SGHTA, CDR2 FQGNSA. With 7 bases removed from V and 3 bases from J, the gap between germline ends came to 18 bases. This CDR3 region has 15 residues. The CDR3 DNA follows: TGTGCCAGCACCCCTCAAGGGGGGGCGGACACTGAAGCTTTCTTT. Protein product: CASTPQGGADTEAFF.

The rearrangement joins TRBV18 to TRBJ2-7; the D gene is possibly TRBD1 (5 bases). This CDR3 region has 15 residues. V shed 2 bases and J shed 3 bases, with 14 bases lying between them. Germline loops: CDR1 KGHSH, CDR2 LQKENI. The CDR3 loop is CASSPTTATLYEQYF. The DNA of the CDR3 is TGTGCCAGCTCACCAACGACAGCTACCCTCTACGAGCAGTACTTC. Together with reference TRBV18 and TRBJ2-7, the CDR3 gives the full variable domain: NAGVMQNPRHLVRRRGQEARLRCSPMKGHSHVYWYRQLPEEGLKFMVYLQKENIIDESGMPKERFSAEFPKEGPSILRIQQVVRGDSAAYFCASSPTTATLYEQYFGPGTRLTVT.

The chain carries TRBV9 and TRBJ2-3, with 8 bases matching TRBD2. The germline V gene encodes CDR1 SGDLS and CDR2 YYNGEE. V lost 6 bases to trimming and J lost 0 bases; unmatched junction nucleotides: 9. The CDR3 has 16 residues. CDR3 in amino acids: CASTPGGSPSTDTQYF. The CDR3 coding sequence is TGTGCCAGCACCCCGGGAGGGAGCCCTAGCACAGATACGCAGTATTTT.

The genes are TRBV11-2 and TRBJ1-5; D gene ambiguous. Trimming removed 1 base at V and 6 bases at J, with 4 bases between. The CDR3 sequence is 12 residues long. Germline CDR1 reads SGHAT; CDR2 reads FQNNGV. The DNA for the CDR3 is TGTGCCAGCAGCTTAGCCGGTCAGCCCCAGCATTTT. Its translation: CASSLAGQPQHF.

This sequence joins TRBV2 and TRBJ2-7; 14 positions match TRBD2. Germline loops: CDR1 SNHLY, CDR2 FYNNEI. The CDR3 is made up of 16 amino acids. Trimming removed 7 bases from V and 0 bases from J; junction bases left unmatched: 5. The CDR3 sequence is CASIRTSGGSSYEQYF. The CDR3 DNA is TGTGCCAGCATCAGGACTAGCGGGGGGTCCTCCTACGAGCAGTACTTC.

CDR3 sequence reads: CAISETGNPGELFF. The CDR3 bases are TGTGCCATCAGTGAAACAGGGAATCCCGGGGAGCTGTTTTTT. V gene TRBV10-3 combines with J gene TRBJ2-2, with a possible D match to TRBD1 (6 bases). The CDR3 is made up of 14 amino acids. The germline CDR1 and CDR2 sequences are ENHRY and SYGVKD. V was clipped by 3 bases and J by 6 bases, with 11 bases between them.

The genes are TRBV19 and TRBJ2-4; the match to TRBD1 covers 10 bases. The CDR3 is 15 amino acids. Germline V CDR1 and CDR2: LNHDA, SQIVND (reference sequence). The J segment lost 6 bases and the V segment lost 5 bases, leaving 7 bases of the junction unmatched. CDR3: CASSPTGGGGNIQYF. CDR3 sequence (DNA): TGTGCCAGTAGTCCGACAGGGGGCGGGGGAAACATTCAGTACTTC.